One sample yielded the 31 T cell receptor beta chains listed below, sequenced in a study of T-cell reconstitution after alpha-beta-depleted transplantation in children. The TCRbeta library was prepared with unique molecular identifiers. TCRdb reprocessed the PCR reads via MiXCR and lists one record per CDR3 protein. Of 300,000 to 350,000 distinct CDR3 sequences listed, around 20% are singletons. The sample was PBMCs, mostly from graft donor cells, taken 180 days after TCRalphabeta/CD19-depleted stem cell transplant. These receptor sequences come from a male patient aged 10-17 years who had a stem cell transplant for acute lymphoblastic leukemia, so the T cells may come from the graft donor.

This chain uses TRBV5-1 with TRBJ2-2, with 7 bases matching TRBD2. The CDR3 contains 16 residues. Trimming cost V 2 bases and J 3 bases; bases outside gene matches: 7. Germline V gives CDR1 SGHRS, CDR2 YFSETQ. CDR3 region: CASSFRGRVDTGELFF. CDR3 DNA: TGCGCCAGCAGCTTCCGCGGGAGAGTGGACACCGGGGAGCTGTTTTTT.

This clonotype was counted a few times. V gene TRBV9 combines with J gene TRBJ2-2; D gene uncertain. Trimming shortened V by 3 bases and J by 3 bases, and 12 bases separated the two germline ends. The CDR3 has 15 residues. Germline CDR1 is SGDLS and CDR2 is YYNGEE. CDR3 sequence: CASSATGPYTGELFF. The CDR3 DNA reads as TGTGCCAGCAGCGCAACCGGGCCCTACACCGGGGAGCTGTTTTTT.

The chain carries TRBV3-1 and TRBJ2-3; D is ambiguous. Deletions cut 1 base from V and 2 bases from J, with 10 bases between. Germline V gives CDR1 LGHDT, CDR2 YNNKEL (reference sequence). There are 15 residues in the CDR3. The CDR3 sequence is CASSQGAPFTDTQYF. The CDR3 DNA reads TGTGCCAGCAGCCAAGGAGCACCCTTCACAGATACGCAGTATTTT.

This sequence joins TRBV6-1 and TRBJ2-3, with 12 bases matching TRBD2. With 7 bases clipped from V and 2 bases from J, the junction kept 7 bases outside the gene matches. Germline CDR1 reads MNHNS; CDR2 reads SASEGT. This CDR3 is built from 16 residues. Here the CDR3 reads CASKRTSGTLTDTQYF. For the CDR3, the DNA is TGTGCCAGCAAAAGGACTAGCGGGACACTCACAGATACGCAGTATTTT.

The chain employs TRBV15 and TRBJ2-7; D uncertain. The germline V and J ends were trimmed by 11 bases and 6 bases, with 17 bases remaining between them. Germline lookup yields CDR1 LNHNV and CDR2 YYDKDF (reference sequence). CDR3 length: 12 amino acids. The CDR3 protein is CAPTVGPAEQYF. As DNA, the CDR3 is TGTGCCCCCACAGTTGGCCCGGCCGAGCAGTACTTC.

This clonotype showed up just a few times. The CDR3 nucleotides read TGTGCCACCAGTCAAAGTTGGGGGGGAGTGGGGCAAGAGACCCAGTACTTC. Its protein product is CATSQSWGGVGQETQYF. The chain couples TRBV15 to TRBJ2-5; 7 bases match TRBD2. CDR1 and CDR2 (germline): LNHNV, YYDKDF (reference sequence). The J segment lost 2 bases and the V segment lost 6 bases, leaving 15 bases of the junction unmatched. The CDR3 runs 17 residues.

This clonotype was counted a few times. The genes are TRBV6-1 and TRBJ2-3, with TRBD2 matching 13 bases. Germline CDR1 and CDR2: MNHNS and SASEGT. The CDR3 runs to 15 residues. V gave up 6 bases and J gave up 8 bases; unmatched junction bases: 8. CDR3 loop: CASSPTSGRAVTQYF. Here the CDR3 DNA reads TGTGCCAGCAGCCCTACTAGCGGGAGGGCCGTTACGCAGTATTTT.

The chain couples TRBV14 to TRBJ2-2; D gene unclear. Per the germline V gene, CDR1 is SGHDN and CDR2 is FVKESK. The CDR3 spans 18 residues. The V end was cut by 4 bases, the J end by 4 bases, with 22 bases between. The CDR3 loop is CASSPPPERAYFTGELFF. CDR3 DNA sequence: TGTGCCAGCAGCCCCCCCCCAGAAAGAGCGTATTTCACCGGGGAGCTGTTTTTT.

The genes are TRBV10-1 and TRBJ2-1, with 9 bases lining up with TRBD2. With 4 bases clipped from V and 15 bases from J, the junction kept 7 bases outside the gene matches. The CDR3 extends over 12 amino acids. Germline V gene data show CDR1 as WNHNN and CDR2 as SYGVQD (reference sequence). The CDR3 protein is CASSVAGGPRFF. Written as DNA, the CDR3 is TGCGCCAGCAGTGTTGCGGGAGGGCCCAGGTTCTTC.

The rearrangement links TRBV4-2 to TRBJ2-4; tentatively, D is TRBD1 or TRBD2 (5 bases each). The CDR3 is 18 amino acids. The V end was cut by 4 bases, the J end by 1 base, with 20 bases between. The germline V gene encodes CDR1 LGHNA and CDR2 YNFKEQ. The CDR3 DNA sequence: TGTGCCAGCAGCCTAGCGACAGTCACAAGGGTTGCCAAAAACATTCAGTACTTC. Its translation: CASSLATVTRVAKNIQYF.

The chain is built from TRBV24-1 and TRBJ2-1; 8 bases match TRBD2. Trimming cost V 4 bases and J 7 bases; bases outside gene matches: 11. CDR1 and CDR2 (germline): KGHDR, SFDVKD. The CDR3 is 16 residues long. The CDR3 coding sequence is TGTGCCACCAGTGACCCCAGAAGCGGGAGTGGTAATGAGCAGTTCTTC. It yields the protein CATSDPRSGSGNEQFF.

The J gene is TRBJ2-1, the V gene TRBV4-1, with 12 positions matching TRBD2. The CDR3 runs to 16 residues. Germline CDR1 is MGHRA and CDR2 is YSYEKL. J lost 8 bases, V lost 1 base, and 6 bases had no gene match. Here the CDR3 DNA reads TGCGCCAGCAGCCAAGTGGGGACTAGCGGGTTCTATGAGCAGTTCTTC. It is translated as CASSQVGTSGFYEQFF.

This clonotype was found a few times. V usage is TRBV5-1 and J usage is TRBJ2-3, with 11 bases identical to TRBD2. This CDR3 is 14 amino acids long. Unmatched junction bases numbered 4, after V lost 5 bases and J lost 5 bases. Germline V lookup: CDR1 SGHRS, CDR2 YFSETQ. The CDR3 nucleotides are TGCGCCAGCAGGGAACTAGCGGGAGAAGATACGCAGTATTTT. Encoded protein: CASRELAGEDTQYF.

The chain couples TRBV5-1 to TRBJ2-1, with TRBD2 identical over 9 bases. The trim removed 4 bases at V and 8 bases at J, leaving 10 bases unmatched. The CDR3 runs to 15 residues. The germline V gene encodes CDR1 SGHRS and CDR2 YFSETQ. The CDR3, as DNA: TGCGCCAGCAGCCTCCGACCTAGCGGGGACGATGAGCAGTTCTTC. Translating gives CASSLRPSGDDEQFF.

The table lists this clonotype with a count of one. The V gene is TRBV19, the J gene TRBJ2-3; the D gene could be TRBD1 or TRBD2 (5 bases each). Trimming pared 7 bases from V and 6 bases from J, leaving 20 bases between. CDR3 length: 15 amino acids. Germline values: CDR1 LNHDA, CDR2 SQIVND (reference sequence). CDR3: CASTVGDLVLDTQYF. The CDR3 DNA reads TGTGCCAGTACGGTGGGGGACCTCGTACTGGATACGCAGTATTTT.

This clonotype appeared a few times. The DNA for the CDR3 is TGCAGTGCCAAAGTGGGGGGGAGGGCCTACGAGCAGTACTTC. It yields the protein CSAKVGGRAYEQYF. The chain links TRBV20-1 to TRBJ2-7, with 7 nucleotides matching TRBD2. V trimming: 6 bases; J trimming: 2 bases; junction bases outside the gene matches: 10. The CDR3 consists of 14 residues. From germline, CDR1 is DFQATT and CDR2 SNEGSKA (reference sequence).

Only a few counts were recorded for this clonotype. This chain uses TRBV2 with TRBJ2-1; 7 nucleotides agree with TRBD2. V lost 5 bases and J lost 5; bases outside the gene matches: 9. The CDR3 spans 15 residues. The germline V gene has CDR1 SNHLY and CDR2 FYNNEI. CDR3: CASSPPGLSNNEQFF. The CDR3 DNA reads as TGTGCCAGCAGTCCACCGGGACTAAGTAACAATGAGCAGTTCTTC.

V usage is TRBV7-2 and J usage is TRBJ2-5, with 12 bases fitting TRBD2. V shed 6 bases and J 5 bases; nucleotides not matched to a gene: 4. CDR1 SGHTA and CDR2 FQGNSA come from the germline V gene. This CDR3 region has 14 residues. The DNA of the CDR3 is TGTGCCAGCAGTGGACTAGCGGGAACGGAGACCCAGTACTTC. This codes for CASSGLAGTETQYF.

The V gene is TRBV5-1, the J gene TRBJ2-1; TRBD2 aligns across 15 bases. This CDR3 contains 18 residues. The junction had 10 bases not matched to a gene; V was cut back by 4 bases and J by 5 bases. Germline V gives CDR1 SGHRS, CDR2 YFSETQ. The CDR3 spells CASSLVPGLAGGNNEQFF. CDR3 nucleotides: TGCGCCAGCAGCCTAGTCCCGGGACTAGCGGGGGGCAACAATGAGCAGTTCTTC.

V usage is TRBV20-1 and J usage is TRBJ2-1, with 8 nucleotides matching TRBD1. The germline V gene encodes CDR1 DFQATT and CDR2 SNEGSKA (reference sequence). This CDR3 has 18 residues. Losses at the gene ends were 0 bases for V and 6 bases for J; bases not matched to a gene: 16. CDR3 in amino acids: CSARDHNWGTGEGNEQFF. The CDR3 nucleotides read TGCAGTGCTAGAGACCACAACTGGGGGACAGGAGAGGGCAATGAGCAGTTCTTC.

V gene TRBV7-9 combines with J gene TRBJ2-1; no reliable D call. Germline V gene lookup returns CDR1 SEHNR and CDR2 FQNEAQ (reference sequence). The CDR3 spans 14 residues. With 3 bases removed from V and 6 bases from J, the gap between germline ends came to 12 bases. The CDR3, as DNA: TGTGCCAGCAGCTTGTCTCCGACACTCAATGAGCAGTTCTTC. Protein: CASSLSPTLNEQFF.

This clonotype was seen a handful of times. V usage is TRBV5-1 and J usage is TRBJ2-3; D remains unclear. The CDR3 length is 14 residues. The germline CDR1 and CDR2 sequences are SGHRS and YFSETQ. V was cut by 2 bases and J by 2 bases, with 9 bases left in between. For the CDR3, the DNA is TGCGCCAGCAGCTTTACCACCTCCACAGATACGCAGTATTTT. It specifies CASSFTTSTDTQYF.

The chain links TRBV5-1 to TRBJ2-1; 14 bases are a match to TRBD2. This CDR3 is 15 amino acids long. Germline trimming cut 3 bases from V and 9 bases from J; bases unmatched to any gene: 5. CDR1 is SGHRS, CDR2 YFSETQ, per germline. In nucleotides, the CDR3 is TGCGCCAGCAGCTCTAGACTAGCGGGAGGGGGTGAGCAGTTCTTC. Translation gives CASSSRLAGGGEQFF.

The chain recombines TRBV10-3 with TRBJ2-7, with D perhaps matching TRBD1 or TRBD2 (6 bases each). Trimming shortened V by 3 bases and J by 3 bases, and 12 bases separated the two germline ends. This CDR3 region has 14 residues. CDR1 is ENHRY, CDR2 SYGVKD, per germline. CDR3 sequence (DNA): TGTGCCATCAGTGATAGGCGGGGACACTACGAGCAGTACTTC. This sequence encodes CAISDRRGHYEQYF.

This clonotype has a single count. The chain combines TRBV20-1 with TRBJ2-3; TRBD2 matches at 13 bases. CDR3 length equals 20 residues. V gave up 0 bases and J gave up 3 bases; unmatched junction bases: 15. Looked up from germline, CDR1 is DFQATT and CDR2 is SNEGSKA (reference sequence). The CDR3 here is CSARDRQGLGLAGATDTQYF. DNA for the CDR3: TGCAGTGCTAGAGATAGGCAGGGACTCGGACTAGCGGGAGCGACAGATACGCAGTATTTT.

The V call is TRBV20-1, the J call TRBJ1-1; D not certain. Germline CDR1 reads DFQATT; CDR2 reads SNEGSKA (reference sequence). This CDR3 contains 12 residues. V lost 1 base, J lost 5 bases, and 8 bases lay in between. DNA for the CDR3: TGCAGTGCTAGAGGTGCTCGTACTGAAGCTTTCTTT. This codes for CSARGARTEAFF.

In its sample, this clonotype was seen a few times. The chain couples TRBV19 to TRBJ1-1; the match to TRBD1 covers 9 bases. Germline CDR1 is LNHDA and CDR2 is SQIVND (reference sequence). The CDR3 is made up of 11 amino acids. The trim removed 11 bases at V and 6 bases at J, leaving 4 bases unmatched. The CDR3: CAVQGAAEAFF. CDR3 nucleotides: TGTGCCGTACAGGGGGCGGCTGAAGCTTTCTTT.

This clonotype was detected only a few times. The CDR3 sequence: CSVRVGQETQYF. As DNA, the CDR3 is TGCAGCGTCAGGGTGGGCCAAGAGACCCAGTACTTC. The rearrangement joins TRBV29-1 to TRBJ2-5; D is possibly TRBD1 (5 bases). Looked up from germline, CDR1 is SQVTM and CDR2 is ANQGSEA. V lost 6 bases and J 1 base, leaving 9 bases between the germline ends. The CDR3 runs to 12 residues.

V usage is TRBV3-1 and J usage is TRBJ2-5, with D unresolved. Trimming pared 1 base from V and 6 bases from J, leaving 3 bases between. The CDR3 contains 11 residues. CDR1 is LGHDT, CDR2 YNNKEL, per germline (reference sequence). CDR3 coding DNA: TGTGCCAGCAGCCAAGGGAAGACCCAGTACTTC. Its translation: CASSQGKTQYF.

V is TRBV6-4 and J is TRBJ2-1; possibly TRBD1 or TRBD2 for D (6 bases each). Trimming shortened V by 8 bases and J by 3 bases, and 17 bases separated the two germline ends. There are 15 residues in the CDR3. CDR1 is MRHNA, CDR2 SNTAGT, per germline. The CDR3, as DNA: TGTGCCAGCGCCTGGGGGGCTAGCGACTACAATGAGCAGTTCTTC. As protein: CASAWGASDYNEQFF.

The rearrangement joins TRBV25-1 to TRBJ1-2; no firm D call. Deletions cut 1 base from V and 3 bases from J, with 12 bases between. The CDR3 sequence is 15 residues long. Germline V gene lookup returns CDR1 MGHDK and CDR2 SYGVNS. The CDR3 is CASSEFRQSYYGYTF. As DNA, the CDR3 is TGTGCCAGCAGTGAATTTCGTCAGTCCTACTATGGCTACACCTTC.